What follows are 29 T cell receptor beta chains derived from one specimen sequenced in a study of CD8 T cells in ankylosing spondylitis. MiXCR was run by TCRdb on the 5' RACE reads, yielding one entry per CDR3 protein. The data contain roughly 250,000 distinct CDR3 sequences, roughly a tenth of them seen just once; the ten biggest clones take up around 3%. Material for sequencing was blood, either unsorted or a sorted T cell fraction (not recorded which). The source is a male donor with ankylosing spondylitis or in good health (not recorded which).

This clonotype came up many times. The chain carries TRBV18 and TRBJ2-3; D call uncertain. Germline V gene sequence: CDR1 KGHSH, CDR2 LQKENI. The CDR3 consists of 14 residues. Trimming stripped 2 bases from V and 0 bases from J, with 6 bases between. CDR3 protein: CASSPSHSTDTQYF. CDR3 DNA: TGTGCCAGCTCACCATCGCATAGCACAGATACGCAGTATTTT.

The V gene is TRBV6-1, the J gene TRBJ2-4; perhaps D is TRBD1 or TRBD2 (5 bases each). The CDR3 sequence is 16 residues long. CDR1 is MNHNS, CDR2 SASEGT, per germline. V dropped 0 bases and J dropped 3 bases, with 12 bases sitting between them. The CDR3 nucleotides are TGTGCCAGCAGTGAAGCTGGGGGAGTGGACAAAAACATTCAGTACTTC. This translates into CASSEAGGVDKNIQYF.

This clonotype occurred many times. The chain couples TRBV10-3 to TRBJ1-5, with no clear D. There are 15 residues in the CDR3. Germline V lookup: CDR1 ENHRY, CDR2 SYGVKD. Trimming pared 0 bases from V and 0 bases from J, leaving 6 bases between. CDR3 DNA sequence: TGTGCCATCAGTGAGTCCCGGAATAGCAATCAGCCCCAGCATTTT. Protein product: CAISESRNSNQPQHF.

This clonotype came up many times. The chain uses TRBV10-2 and TRBJ1-3, with D unclear. V was shortened by 6 bases and J by 0 bases, with 6 bases between the two germline ends. The germline CDR1 and CDR2 sequences are WSHSY and SAAADI. The CDR3 spans 13 residues. CDR3 protein: CASRPGSGNTIYF. The CDR3 bases are TGCGCCAGCAGGCCCGGCTCTGGAAACACCATATATTTT.

The sample holds a few counts of this clonotype. V is TRBV7-2 and J is TRBJ2-7; 7 nucleotides match TRBD1. Germline-derived CDR1 and CDR2 are SGHTA and FQGNSA. The CDR3 covers 13 residues. The trim removed 5 bases at V and 3 bases at J, leaving 4 bases unmatched. As DNA, the CDR3 is TGTGCCAGCAGCGTGCAGGGGGTCTACGAGCAGTACTTC. This codes for CASSVQGVYEQYF.

This clonotype was observed at least ten times. The chain is built from TRBV6-1 and TRBJ1-5; unclear D gene. With the DNA end fitting TRBJ2-3 better, the J assignment may be wrong. CDR1 and CDR2 (germline): MNHNS, SASEGT. There are 13 residues in the CDR3. CDR3 sequence reads: CASSEANNQPQYF. The CDR3 nucleotides are TGTGCCAGCAGTGAGGCAAACAATCAGCCCCAGTATTTT.

The J gene is TRBJ1-2, the V gene TRBV12-3 or TRBV12-4; 9 bases match TRBD1. Germline trimming cut 3 bases from V and 6 bases from J; bases unmatched to any gene: 5. This CDR3 spans 14 amino acids. The CDR3 DNA is TGTGCCAGCAGTTTGGGACAGGGAACCCATGGCTACACCTTC. Translation: CASSLGQGTHGYTF.

This clonotype was seen a few times. The CDR3 region is CASSSYGTANTGELFF. CDR3 in DNA: TGTGCCAGCAGTTCATACGGGACAGCGAACACCGGGGAGCTGTTTTTT. The rearrangement uses TRBV27 and TRBJ2-2, with 7 bases lining up with TRBD1. The ends lost 4 bases at V and 0 bases at J; junction bases unmatched: 5. The germline V gene has CDR1 MNHEY and CDR2 SMNVEV (reference sequence). The CDR3 covers 16 residues.

The V gene is TRBV7-9, the J gene TRBJ1-2; the D gene is possibly TRBD1 (5 bases). This CDR3 spans 15 amino acids. From germline, CDR1 is SEHNR and CDR2 FQNEAQ (reference sequence). Between the trimmed V and J ends, which lost 5 bases and 8 bases, there was a span of 21 bases. CDR3 nucleotides: TGTGCCAGCAGCCCCCCATGGGACCGAACTAAGGGCTACACCTTC. This codes for CASSPPWDRTKGYTF.

This clonotype showed up many times. The chain recombines TRBV6-1 with TRBJ2-7; 8 positions match TRBD1. Trimming at V came to 4 bases and at J to 6 bases, leaving 11 bases not matched to a gene. Germline V CDR1 and CDR2: MNHNS, SASEGT. This CDR3 comprises 15 residues. In DNA, the CDR3 is TGTGCCAGCAGTGGAAGGGGACAGGCGCTTGGCGAGCAGTACTTC. Its translation is CASSGRGQALGEQYF.

This clonotype was counted at least ten times. The chain carries TRBV20-1 and TRBJ2-1; maybe TRBD2 (5 bases). Germline V gene lookup returns CDR1 DFQATT and CDR2 SNEGSKA (reference sequence). Trimming shortened V by 4 bases and J by 3 bases, and 7 bases separated the two germline ends. The CDR3 consists of 12 residues. CDR3 nucleotide sequence: TGCAGTGCTAAACGGGGCTACAATGAGCAGTTCTTC. It encodes CSAKRGYNEQFF.

This clonotype was observed a handful of times. The chain carries TRBV7-2 and TRBJ2-3; D unclear. V dropped 3 bases and J dropped 7 bases, with 5 bases sitting between them. Germline V gene sequence: CDR1 SGHTA, CDR2 FQGNSA. The CDR3 is 11 amino acids. The CDR3 region is CASSLGYTQYF. Here the CDR3 DNA reads TGTGCCAGCAGCTTGGGGTATACGCAGTATTTT.

This clonotype was seen a few times. The chain couples TRBV20-1 to TRBJ2-7, with 8 bases lining up with TRBD2. Germline V CDR1 and CDR2: DFQATT, SNEGSKA (reference sequence). The CDR3 is made up of 15 amino acids. Trimming at V came to 3 bases and at J to 0 bases, leaving 7 bases not matched to a gene. This chain's CDR3 is CSASRQREISYEQYF. The CDR3 DNA reads as TGCAGTGCTAGCCGCCAGCGGGAGATCTCCTACGAGCAGTACTTC.

This clonotype was counted only a few times. This chain connects TRBV11-3 to TRBJ2-1, with 10 nucleotides matching TRBD1. The CDR3 contains 15 residues. The V and J ends lost 3 bases and 8 bases, in that order; junction bases with no gene match: 7. Germline loops: CDR1 SGHNT, CDR2 YENEEA. In DNA form, the CDR3 reads TGTGCCAGCAGCTTTCGACAGGGGGCTCTCCATGAGCAGTTCTTC. It yields the protein CASSFRQGALHEQFF.

This clonotype was detected ten times or more. V gene TRBV5-1 combines with J gene TRBJ1-2, with D perhaps matching TRBD1 (6 bases). Trimming pared 4 bases from V and 0 bases from J, leaving 13 bases between. CDR1 is SGHRS and CDR2 is YFSETQ in the germline V gene. This CDR3 contains 15 residues. This CDR3 is CASSPGQSSNYGYTF. The CDR3 DNA is TGCGCCAGCAGCCCCGGACAGAGCTCTAACTATGGCTACACCTTC.

This clonotype was counted only a few times. The chain couples TRBV20-1 to TRBJ1-4, with D perhaps matching TRBD1 (5 bases). The germline V gene encodes CDR1 DFQATT and CDR2 SNEGSKA (reference sequence). Between the trimmed V and J ends, which lost 3 bases and 8 bases, there was a span of 13 bases. The CDR3 is 13 amino acids. CDR3 in DNA: TGCAGTGCTAGCGGGGGGTCGGAGGAAAAACTGTTTTTT. Its translation: CSASGGSEEKLFF.

Many counts were recorded for this clonotype. The J gene is TRBJ2-1, the V gene TRBV29-1; 10 positions agree with TRBD2. J lost 11 bases, V lost 4 bases, and 8 bases had no gene match. Germline V CDR1 and CDR2: SQVTM, ANQGSEA. This CDR3 region has 13 residues. The CDR3 loop reads CSVAGLAGAQQFF. The CDR3 DNA reads TGCAGCGTTGCGGGGCTAGCGGGAGCTCAGCAGTTCTTC.

This clonotype has a count of ten or more. The rearrangement uses TRBV7-9 and TRBJ1-1; D remains ambiguous. Trimming left V 1 base short and J 2 bases short, with 11 bases between. CDR3 size: 15 residues. Per the germline V gene, CDR1 is SEHNR and CDR2 is FQNEAQ (reference sequence). The CDR3 DNA reads as TGTGCCAGCAGCTTAGGGGCGGGATTTAACACTGAAGCTTTCTTT. It encodes CASSLGAGFNTEAFF.

This clonotype was recorded a few times. The chain couples TRBV7-9 to TRBJ2-7; no reliable D call. CDR3 length: 14 amino acids. CDR1 is SEHNR and CDR2 is FQNEAQ in the germline V gene (reference sequence). V was pared by 1 base and J by 3 bases, with 10 bases between. The CDR3 DNA sequence: TGTGCCAGCAGCTTAGAACCGTATGGCTACGAGCAGTACTTC. Translating gives CASSLEPYGYEQYF.

The sample holds many counts of this clonotype. This is likely a read error, given that the CDR3 carries no conserved phenylalanine or tryptophan at its end. The chain recombines TRBV6-1 with TRBJ2-7; tentatively, D is TRBD1 (6 bases). The germline V and J ends were trimmed by 6 bases and 2 bases, with 14 bases remaining between them. This CDR3 region has 14 residues. The germline gives CDR1 MNHNS, CDR2 SASEGT. The CDR3 protein is CASRGTSLPYEQYL. Written as DNA, the CDR3 is TGTGCCAGCAGGGGGACAAGCCTTCCCTACGAGCAGTACCTC.

This clonotype was counted ten times or more. This chain connects TRBV11-2 to TRBJ2-7; D uncertain. Per the germline V gene, CDR1 is SGHAT and CDR2 is FQNNGV. Trimming took 4 bases from V and 6 from J, leaving 7 bases between them. This CDR3 region has 11 residues. The CDR3 protein is CASSSGTEQYF. The CDR3 coding sequence is TGTGCCAGCAGCTCCGGTACCGAGCAGTACTTC.

This clonotype was found a few times. The chain joins TRBV7-2 to TRBJ2-2, with TRBD2 matching over 8 bases. The CDR3 covers 16 residues. Germline CDR1 is SGHTA and CDR2 is FQGNSA. V gave up 4 bases and J gave up 0 bases; unmatched junction bases: 4. CDR3 bases: TGTGCCAGCAGCTCCGGGGGGGCCCCGAACACCGGGGAGCTGTTTTTT. This codes for CASSSGGAPNTGELFF.

This clonotype has at least ten counts. The genes are TRBV30 and TRBJ1-3, with D possibly matching TRBD1 (5 bases). The CDR3 has 13 amino acids. CDR1 is GTSNPN, CDR2 SVGIG, per germline (reference sequence). V lost 6 bases and J lost 3, with 12 bases in between. The DNA of the CDR3 is TGTGCCTGCGATGCCGGGGGTGGAAACACCATATATTTT. Encoded protein: CACDAGGGNTIYF.

This clonotype was counted many times. The J gene is TRBJ1-2, the V gene TRBV5-1, with unresolved D. The CDR3 covers 14 residues. Per the germline V gene, CDR1 is SGHRS and CDR2 is YFSETQ. Trimming shortened V by 0 bases and J by 1 base, and 7 bases separated the two germline ends. CDR3 amino acids: CASSLDYLNYGYTF. The CDR3 DNA sequence: TGCGCCAGCAGCTTGGACTATCTTAACTATGGCTACACCTTC.

This clonotype was recorded many times. The chain has TRBV7-2 and TRBJ2-5; D is uncertain. The germline V gene has CDR1 SGHTA and CDR2 FQGNSA. The V and J ends lost 1 base and 5 bases respectively, with 17 bases between them. CDR3 size: 16 residues. The CDR3 here is CASSLVPLANGETQYF. The DNA for the CDR3 is TGTGCCAGCAGCTTAGTTCCCCTGGCCAATGGGGAGACCCAGTACTTC.

This clonotype occurred a few times. The chain joins TRBV21-1 to TRBJ2-7; the table gives TRBD1 as D, unverified against the DNA. TRBV21-1 is given as a pseudogene. This CDR3 spans 13 amino acids. This CDR3 reads CASSRPTGDEQYF. CDR3 bases: TGTGCCAGCAGTCGACCGACAGGGGACGAGCAGTACTTC.

The sample holds many counts of this clonotype. This rearrangement joins TRBV4-1 to TRBJ2-2, with TRBD2 matching 9 bases. The CDR3 runs to 17 residues. V was pared by 0 bases and J by 2 bases, with 4 bases of the junction left unmatched. Germline V gives CDR1 MGHRA, CDR2 YSYEKL. The CDR3 loop is CASSQDQRGVNTGELFF. The CDR3 bases are TGCGCCAGCAGCCAAGATCAGCGGGGGGTCAACACCGGGGAGCTGTTTTTT.

Ten or more counts support this clonotype. The chain combines TRBV25-1 with TRBJ2-5; D remains unclear. The germline V gene encodes CDR1 MGHDK and CDR2 SYGVNS. CDR3 length: 13 residues. V dropped 2 bases and J dropped 1 base, with 5 bases sitting between them. Here the CDR3 reads CASSENTQETQYF. The CDR3 DNA sequence: TGTGCCAGCAGTGAAAATACCCAAGAGACCCAGTACTTC.

This clonotype was detected many times. This chain links TRBV12-3 or TRBV12-4 with TRBJ2-2; D ambiguous. Between the trimmed V and J ends, which lost 5 bases and 7 bases, there was a span of 11 bases. The CDR3 consists of 13 residues. The CDR3 sequence: CASSPPSGGELFF. Here the CDR3 DNA reads TGTGCCAGCAGTCCACCCTCGGGCGGGGAGCTGTTTTTT.